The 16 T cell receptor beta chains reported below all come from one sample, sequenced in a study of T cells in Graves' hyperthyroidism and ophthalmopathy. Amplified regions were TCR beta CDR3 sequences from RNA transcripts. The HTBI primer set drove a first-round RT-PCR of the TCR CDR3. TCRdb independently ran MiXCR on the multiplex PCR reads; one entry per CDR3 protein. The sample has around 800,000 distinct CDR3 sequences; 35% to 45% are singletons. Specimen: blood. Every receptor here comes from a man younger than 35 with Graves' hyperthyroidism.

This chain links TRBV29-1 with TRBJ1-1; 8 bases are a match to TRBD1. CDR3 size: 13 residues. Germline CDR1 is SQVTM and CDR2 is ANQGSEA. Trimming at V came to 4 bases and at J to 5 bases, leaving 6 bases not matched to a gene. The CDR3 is CSVVGQGRTEAFF. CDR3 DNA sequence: TGCAGCGTTGTCGGACAGGGAAGGACTGAAGCTTTCTTT.

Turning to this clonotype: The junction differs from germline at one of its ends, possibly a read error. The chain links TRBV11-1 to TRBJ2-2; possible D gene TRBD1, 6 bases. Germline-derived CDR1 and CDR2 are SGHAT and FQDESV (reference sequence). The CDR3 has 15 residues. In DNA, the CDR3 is TGCGCCAGCAGCTTGGGGGCCCGGAACACCGGGGAGCTGTTTTTT. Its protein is CASSLGARNTGELFF. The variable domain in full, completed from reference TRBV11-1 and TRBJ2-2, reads EAEVAQSPRYKITEKSQAVAFWCDPISGHATLYWYRQILGQGPELLVQFQDESVVDDSQLPKDRFSAERLKGVDSTLKIQPAELGDSAMYLCASSLGARNTGELFFGEGSRLTVL.

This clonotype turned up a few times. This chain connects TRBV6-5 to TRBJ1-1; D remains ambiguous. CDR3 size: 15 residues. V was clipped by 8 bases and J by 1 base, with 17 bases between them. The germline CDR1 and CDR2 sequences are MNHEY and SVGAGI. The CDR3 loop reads CASRWGYLGNTEAFF. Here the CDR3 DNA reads TGTGCCAGCCGGTGGGGTTACCTGGGGAACACTGAAGCTTTCTTT.

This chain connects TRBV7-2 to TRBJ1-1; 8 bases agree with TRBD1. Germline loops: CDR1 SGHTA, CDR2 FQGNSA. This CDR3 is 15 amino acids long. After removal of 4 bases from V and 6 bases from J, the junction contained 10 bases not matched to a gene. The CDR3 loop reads CASSSSQDRVSEAFF. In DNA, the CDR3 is TGTGCCAGCAGCTCCAGTCAGGACAGGGTGTCTGAAGCTTTCTTT.

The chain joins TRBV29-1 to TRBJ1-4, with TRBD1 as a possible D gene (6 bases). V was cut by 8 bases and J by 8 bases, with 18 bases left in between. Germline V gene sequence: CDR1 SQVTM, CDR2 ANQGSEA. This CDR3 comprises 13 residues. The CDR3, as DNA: TGCAGCAGTTACGTACAGGGCGGGGAAAAACTGTTTTTT. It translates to CSSYVQGGEKLFF.

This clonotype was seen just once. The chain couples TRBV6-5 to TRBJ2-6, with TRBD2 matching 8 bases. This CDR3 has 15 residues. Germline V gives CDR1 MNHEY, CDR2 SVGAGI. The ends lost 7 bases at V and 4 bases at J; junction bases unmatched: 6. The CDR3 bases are TGTGCCAGCACCCCGGGAGGGGACGGGGCCAACGTCCTGACTTTC. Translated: CASTPGGDGANVLTF.

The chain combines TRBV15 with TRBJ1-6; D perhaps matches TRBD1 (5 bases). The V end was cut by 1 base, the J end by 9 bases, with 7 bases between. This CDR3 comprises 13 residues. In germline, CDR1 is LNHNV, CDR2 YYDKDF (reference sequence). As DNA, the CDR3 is TGTGCCACCAGCAGAGCTAGGGGTTCACCCCTCCACTTT. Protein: CATSRARGSPLHF.

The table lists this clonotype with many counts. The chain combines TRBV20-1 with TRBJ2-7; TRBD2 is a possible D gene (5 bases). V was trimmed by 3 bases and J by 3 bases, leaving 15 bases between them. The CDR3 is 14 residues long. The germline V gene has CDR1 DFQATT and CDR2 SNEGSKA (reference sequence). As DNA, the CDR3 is TGCAGTGCTAGGGCCCCTGTGGGAGTCTACGAGCAGTACTTC. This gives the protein CSARAPVGVYEQYF.

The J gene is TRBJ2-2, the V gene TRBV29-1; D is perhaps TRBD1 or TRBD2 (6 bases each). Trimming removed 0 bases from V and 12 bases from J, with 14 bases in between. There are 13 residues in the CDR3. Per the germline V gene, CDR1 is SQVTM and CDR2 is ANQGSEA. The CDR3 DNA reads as TGCAGCGTTGAAGATCCGGGGGCAGAGAAGCTGTTTTTT. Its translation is CSVEDPGAEKLFF.

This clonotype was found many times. Here the CDR3 DNA reads TGTGCCACCAGCGGGACAGGGCATGAAAAACTGTTTTTT. Amino acid sequence: CATSGTGHEKLFF. This chain connects TRBV15 to TRBJ1-4; 9 nucleotides match TRBD1. The junction had 1 base not matched to a gene; V was cut back by 5 bases and J by 6 bases. The CDR3 has 13 residues. Germline loops: CDR1 LNHNV, CDR2 YYDKDF (reference sequence). Looking up the rest from reference TRBV15 and TRBJ1-4 gives the full variable domain: DAMVIQNPRYQVTQFGKPVTLSCSQTLNHNVMYWYQQKSSQAPKLLFHYYDKDFNNEADTPDNFQSRRPNTSFCFLDIRSPGLGDTAMYLCATSGTGHEKLFFGSGTQLSVL.

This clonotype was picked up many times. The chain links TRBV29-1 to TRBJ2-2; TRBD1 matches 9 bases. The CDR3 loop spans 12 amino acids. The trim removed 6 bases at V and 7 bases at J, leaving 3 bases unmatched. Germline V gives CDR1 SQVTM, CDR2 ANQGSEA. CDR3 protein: CSVTGGSGELFF. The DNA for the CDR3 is TGCAGCGTAACAGGGGGCAGCGGGGAGCTGTTTTTT.

The CDR3 nucleotides are TGTGCCAGCAGCTTGAGGGGGACAACGAACACCGGGGAGCTGTTTTTT. This translates into CASSLRGTTNTGELFF. This chain joins TRBV7-9 and TRBJ2-2, with a possible D match to TRBD1 (6 bases). Trimming took off 3 bases at V and 0 bases at J, with 11 bases between the two ends. CDR1 and CDR2 (germline): SEHNR, FQNEAQ (reference sequence). The CDR3 consists of 16 residues. The variable domain in full, completed from reference TRBV7-9 and TRBJ2-2, reads DTGVSQNPRHKITKRGQNVTFRCDPISEHNRLYWYRQTLGQGPEFLTYFQNEAQLEKSRLLSDRFSAERPKGSFSTLEIQRTEQGDSAMYLCASSLRGTTNTGELFFGEGSRLTVL.

The CDR3 coding sequence is TGTGCTAACGAACGGGCGGGAGGGCCCTACGAGCAGTACTTC. It encodes CANERAGGPYEQYF. The chain links TRBV25-1 to TRBJ2-7, with TRBD2 matching over 9 bases. Germline V lookup: CDR1 MGHDK, CDR2 SYGVNS. CDR3 length: 14 amino acids.

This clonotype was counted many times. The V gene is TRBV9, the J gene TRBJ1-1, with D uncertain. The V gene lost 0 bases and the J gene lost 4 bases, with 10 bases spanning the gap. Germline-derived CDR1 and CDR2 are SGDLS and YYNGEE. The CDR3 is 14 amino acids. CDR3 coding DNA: TGTGCCAGCAGCGTAGAGGGAGGGAGCACTGAAGCTTTCTTT. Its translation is CASSVEGGSTEAFF.

The chain's CDR3 is CASSQEENYGYTF. In DNA, the CDR3 is TGTGCCAGCAGCCAAGAAGAGAACTATGGCTACACCTTC. The J gene is TRBJ1-2, the V gene TRBV4-2, with D hard to call. Germline CDR1 reads LGHNA; CDR2 reads YNFKEQ. The CDR3 extends over 13 amino acids. Trimming pared 0 bases from V and 2 bases from J, leaving 4 bases between.

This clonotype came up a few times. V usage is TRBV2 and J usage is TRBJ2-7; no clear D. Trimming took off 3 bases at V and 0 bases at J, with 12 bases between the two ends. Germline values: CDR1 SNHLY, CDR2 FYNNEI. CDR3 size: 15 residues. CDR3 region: CASSERPLTSYEQYF. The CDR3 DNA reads TGTGCCAGCAGTGAGCGGCCGTTGACCTCCTACGAGCAGTACTTC. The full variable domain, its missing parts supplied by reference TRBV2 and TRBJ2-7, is EPEVTQTPSHQVTQMGQEVILRCVPISNHLYFYWYRQILGQKVEFLVSFYNNEISEKSEIFDDQFSVERPDGSNFTLKIRSTKLEDSAMYFCASSERPLTSYEQYFGPGTRLTVT.